Each of the 8 T cell receptor beta chains below was sequenced from the same sample in a study of early T cells in non-severe SARS-CoV-2 infection. TCRdb itself ran the 5' RACE reads through MiXCR, one entry per CDR3 protein. The sample includes 55,000 to 65,000 distinct CDR3 sequences, 10% to 15% of them seen just once. The sample was whole blood, taken at baseline. These receptor sequences come from an adult who was a healthcare worker with PCR-confirmed SARS-CoV-2 infection or an uninfected control (not recorded which).

This clonotype was seen many times. V is TRBV2 and J is TRBJ1-4; the D gene is possibly TRBD1 (5 bases). CDR1 is SNHLY and CDR2 is FYNNEI in the germline V gene. V dropped 5 bases and J dropped 7 bases, with 11 bases sitting between them. The CDR3 totals 13 residues. CDR3 residues: CASSRGQGEKLFF. Written as DNA, the CDR3 is TGTGCCAGCAGTCGGGGCCAAGGTGAAAAACTGTTTTTT.

This clonotype was seen only a few times. The J gene is TRBJ2-3, the V gene TRBV4-3, with D unresolved. From germline, CDR1 is LGHNA and CDR2 YSLEER. The CDR3 is made up of 14 amino acids. Trimming took off 1 base at V and 0 bases at J, with 5 bases between the two ends. The CDR3 coding sequence is TGCGCCAGCAGCCAAGCACGTAGCACAGATACGCAGTATTTT. It encodes CASSQARSTDTQYF.

The chain has TRBV7-9 and TRBJ1-5; D unresolved. CDR3 length: 18 amino acids. Trimming removed 2 bases at V and 3 bases at J, with 20 bases between. CDR1 and CDR2 (germline): SEHNR, FQNEAQ (reference sequence). The CDR3 DNA follows: TGTGCCAGCAGCTTATCACCCCCCGGATGGCAAATCAATCAGCCCCAGCATTTT. Translated: CASSLSPPGWQINQPQHF.

This rearrangement joins TRBV29-1 to TRBJ1-5, with D unresolved. Germline V gives CDR1 SQVTM, CDR2 ANQGSEA. Trimming stripped 3 bases from V and 5 bases from J, with 11 bases between. This CDR3 has 13 residues. CDR3 region: CSVEADNDQPQHF. The DNA of the CDR3 is TGCAGCGTTGAGGCGGATAACGATCAGCCCCAGCATTTT.

This clonotype turned up a few times. This chain connects TRBV29-1 to TRBJ2-1, with D hard to call. Trimming removed 7 bases from V and 10 bases from J, with 11 bases in between. This CDR3 region has 10 residues. The germline gives CDR1 SQVTM, CDR2 ANQGSEA. The CDR3 bases are TGCAGCGCCGGAACCCGGGAGCAGTTCTTC. Protein: CSAGTREQFF.

This clonotype showed up many times. The rearrangement uses TRBV21-1 and TRBJ1-2; TRBD1 is the table's D call, not checked against the DNA. TRBV21-1 is a pseudogene locus. There are 14 residues in the CDR3. This chain's CDR3 is CASVTGPGQYGYTF. CDR3 in DNA: TGTGCCAGCGTTACCGGGCCGGGACAATATGGCTACACCTTC.

The chain combines TRBV7-8 with TRBJ1-3; no definite D call. Trimming shortened V by 2 bases and J by 0 bases, and 11 bases separated the two germline ends. In germline, CDR1 is SGHVS, CDR2 FQNEAQ. The CDR3 totals 16 residues. The CDR3 loop is CASSLTSGLSGNTIYF. In nucleotides, the CDR3 is TGTGCCAGCAGCTTAACCTCAGGTCTCTCTGGAAACACCATATATTTT.

A few counts support this clonotype. This chain uses TRBV27 with TRBJ2-7; a weak D match, TRBD2 (6 bases). This CDR3 region has 15 residues. The V end lost 5 bases, the J end lost 5 bases, and 19 bases lay between the germline ends. Germline CDR1 and CDR2: MNHEY and SMNVEV (reference sequence). CDR3 in amino acids: CASSPTRGSRNEQYF. The CDR3 bases are TGTGCCAGCAGTCCCACTCGGGGGAGTAGGAACGAGCAGTACTTC.